The T cell receptor (beta chain) under discussion was sequenced for a study of cytomegalovirus exposure and HLA in healthy donors. Researchers ran the PCR with 60 Vbeta and 13 Jbeta primers. The assay was immunoSEQ multiplex PCR, and TCRdb's table has in-frame clones only and misses some. The sample carries over 35,000 clones, 50% to 75% recorded once. Per germline, CDR1 LNHNV and CDR2 YYDKDF (reference sequence). The V segment lost 3 bases and the J segment 4 bases; nucleotides outside the gene matches: 5. The CDR3 is 14 residues long. Study observations and caveats: Generally TCR sequences proved uncommon, though certain public TCRs appeared in numerous donors.

Regarding this clone: Its antigen is not identified.

The TCR was taken from a human donor in good health. Sequenced material: PBMCs. The chain links TRBV15 to TRBJ1-2; TRBD1 matches 7 bases. The CDR3 DNA is TGTGCCACCAGCAGCTTAGGGACAGTCTATGGCTACACCTTC. This sequence encodes CATSSLGTVYGYTF.